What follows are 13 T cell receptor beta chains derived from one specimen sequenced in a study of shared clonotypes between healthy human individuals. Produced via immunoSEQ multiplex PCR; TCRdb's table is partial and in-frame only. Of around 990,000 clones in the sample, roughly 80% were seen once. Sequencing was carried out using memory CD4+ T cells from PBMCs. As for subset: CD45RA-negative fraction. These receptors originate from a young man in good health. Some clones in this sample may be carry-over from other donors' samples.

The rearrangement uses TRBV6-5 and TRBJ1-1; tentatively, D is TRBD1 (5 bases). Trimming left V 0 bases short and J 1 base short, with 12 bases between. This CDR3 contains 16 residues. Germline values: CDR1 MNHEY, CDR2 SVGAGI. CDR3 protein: CASSYSPTGRNTEAFF. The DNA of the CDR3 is TGTGCCAGCAGTTACTCCCCAACAGGCCGGAACACTGAAGCTTTCTTT.

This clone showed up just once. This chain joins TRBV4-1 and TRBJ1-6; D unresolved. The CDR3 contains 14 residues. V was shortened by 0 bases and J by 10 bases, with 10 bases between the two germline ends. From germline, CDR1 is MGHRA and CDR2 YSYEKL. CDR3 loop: CASSQDWQLSPLHF. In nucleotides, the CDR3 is TGCGCCAGCAGCCAAGATTGGCAACTATCACCCCTCCACTTT.

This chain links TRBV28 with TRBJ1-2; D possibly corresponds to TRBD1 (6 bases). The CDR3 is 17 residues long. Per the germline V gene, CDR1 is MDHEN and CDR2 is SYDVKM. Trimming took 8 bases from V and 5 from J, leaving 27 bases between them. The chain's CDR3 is CASSEGGISSAQYGYTF. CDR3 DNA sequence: TGTGCCAGCTCCGAAGGGGGTATTTCGTCGGCGCAATATGGCTACACCTTC.

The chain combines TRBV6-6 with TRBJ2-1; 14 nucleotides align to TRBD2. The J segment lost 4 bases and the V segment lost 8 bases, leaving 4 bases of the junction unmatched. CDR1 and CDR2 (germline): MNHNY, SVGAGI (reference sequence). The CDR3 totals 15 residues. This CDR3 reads CASGRLAGGYNEQFF. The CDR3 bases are TGTGCCAGCGGAAGACTAGCGGGAGGGTACAATGAGCAGTTCTTC.

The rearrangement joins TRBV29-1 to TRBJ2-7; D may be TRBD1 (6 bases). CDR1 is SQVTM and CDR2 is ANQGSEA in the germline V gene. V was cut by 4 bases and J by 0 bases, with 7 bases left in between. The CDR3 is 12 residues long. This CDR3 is CSVGTVSYEQYF. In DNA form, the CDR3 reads TGCAGCGTTGGGACAGTCTCCTACGAGCAGTACTTC.

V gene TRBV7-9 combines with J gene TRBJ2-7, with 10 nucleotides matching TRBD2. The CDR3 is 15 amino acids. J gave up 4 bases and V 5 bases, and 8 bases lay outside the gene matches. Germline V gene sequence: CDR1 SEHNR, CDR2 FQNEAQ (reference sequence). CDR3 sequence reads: CASSPLAGEGYEQYF. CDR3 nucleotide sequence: TGTGCCAGCAGCCCGCTAGCGGGAGAGGGATACGAGCAGTACTTC.

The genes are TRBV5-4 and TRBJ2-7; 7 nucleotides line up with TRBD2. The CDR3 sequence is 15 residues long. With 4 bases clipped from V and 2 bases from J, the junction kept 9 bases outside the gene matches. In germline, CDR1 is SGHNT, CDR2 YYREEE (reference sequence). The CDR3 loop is CASSPRGGEPYEQYF. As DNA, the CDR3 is TGTGCCAGCAGCCCCCGGGGAGGGGAACCCTACGAGCAGTACTTC.

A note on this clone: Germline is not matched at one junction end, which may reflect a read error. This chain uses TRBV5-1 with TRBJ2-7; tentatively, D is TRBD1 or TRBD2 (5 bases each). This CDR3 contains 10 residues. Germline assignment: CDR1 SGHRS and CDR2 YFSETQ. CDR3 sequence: CASSAGTRDF. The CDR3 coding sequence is TGCGCCAGCAGCGCCGGGACCAGGGACTTC. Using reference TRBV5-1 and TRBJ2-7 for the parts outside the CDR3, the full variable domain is KAGVTQTPRYLIKTRGQQVTLSCSPISGHRSVSWYQQTPGQGLQFLFEYFSETQRNKGNFPGRFSGRQFSNSRSEMNVSTLELGDSALYLCASSAGTRDFGPGTRLTVT.

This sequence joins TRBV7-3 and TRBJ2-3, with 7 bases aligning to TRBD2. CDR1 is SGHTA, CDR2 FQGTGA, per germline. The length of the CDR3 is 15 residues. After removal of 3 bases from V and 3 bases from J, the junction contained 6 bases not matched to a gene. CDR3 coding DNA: TGTGCCAGCAGCTTTGGCGGGAGACGGACAGATACGCAGTATTTT. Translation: CASSFGGRRTDTQYF. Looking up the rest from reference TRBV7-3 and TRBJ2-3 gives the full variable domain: GAGVSQTPSNKVTEKGKYVELRCDPISGHTALYWYRQSLGQGPEFLIYFQGTGAADDSGLPNDRFFAVRPEGSVSTLKIQRTERGDSAVYLCASSFGGRRTDTQYFGPGTRLTVL.

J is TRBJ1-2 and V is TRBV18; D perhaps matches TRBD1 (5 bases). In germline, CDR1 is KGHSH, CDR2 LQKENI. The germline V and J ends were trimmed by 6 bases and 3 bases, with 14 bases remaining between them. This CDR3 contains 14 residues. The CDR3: CASSPPRGDYGYTF. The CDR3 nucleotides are TGTGCCAGCTCGCCGCCCCGGGGGGACTATGGCTACACCTTC.

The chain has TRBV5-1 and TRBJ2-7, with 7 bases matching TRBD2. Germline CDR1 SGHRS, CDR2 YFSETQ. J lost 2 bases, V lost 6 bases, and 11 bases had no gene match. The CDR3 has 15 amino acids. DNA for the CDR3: TGCGCCAGCACCATCGGGGGGACCGTCGCCTACGAGCAGTACTTC. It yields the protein CASTIGGTVAYEQYF.

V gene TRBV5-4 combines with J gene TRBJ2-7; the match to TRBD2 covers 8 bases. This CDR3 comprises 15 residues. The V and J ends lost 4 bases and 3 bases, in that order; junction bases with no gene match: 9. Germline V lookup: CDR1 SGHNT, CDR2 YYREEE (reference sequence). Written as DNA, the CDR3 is TGTGCCAGCAGCCCGGGGAGCGGGAGCCTCTACGAGCAGTACTTC. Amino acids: CASSPGSGSLYEQYF.

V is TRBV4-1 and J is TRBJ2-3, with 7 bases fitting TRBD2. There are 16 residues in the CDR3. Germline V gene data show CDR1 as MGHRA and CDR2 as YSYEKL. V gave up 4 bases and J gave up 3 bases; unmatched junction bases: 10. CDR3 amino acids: CASSPSTSVGTDTQYF. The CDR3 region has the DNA TGCGCCAGCAGCCCATCTACTAGCGTCGGGACAGATACGCAGTATTTT.